This T cell receptor (beta chain) was recovered during a study of T cell clonotyping in hematopoietic cell transplantation. Overall study context: Recipients' pretransplant samples followed cytoreduction.

Libraries were prepared by immunoSEQ multiplex PCR; TCRdb keeps only in-frame clonotypes and omits some of them. Altogether 65,000 to 80,000 clones are present, almost 97% being singletons, with the ten largest covering around 1.5%. Germline V gives CDR1 MDHEN, CDR2 SYDVKM. Trimming removed 5 bases from V and 5 bases from J, with 16 bases in between. The CDR3 consists of 14 residues. Time point reported: recipient sample about 28 days before transplant, after cytoreduction. Here the sequenced sample was peripheral blood mononuclear cells, taken before stem cell transplant. The chain has TRBV28 and TRBJ2-7; a weak D match, TRBD1 (6 bases). The clonotype comes from a woman between 50 and 59 years old with acute myeloid leukemia. Some clones in this sample may be carry-over from other donors' samples. CDR3 bases: TGTGCCAGCAGTACCCCGGGACAAAGACACGAGCAGTACTTC. As protein: CASSTPGQRHEQYF. Based on the CDR3 plus reference TRBV28 and TRBJ2-7, the full variable domain is DVKVTQSSRYLVKRTGEKVFLECVQDMDHENMFWYRQDPGLGLRLIYFSYDVKMKEKGDIPEGYSVSREKKERFSLILESASTNQTSMYLCASSTPGQRHEQYFGPGTRLTVT.